These 26 T cell receptor beta chains were all obtained from the same sample, sequenced in a study of cytomegalovirus exposure and HLA in healthy donors. PCR was performed using 60 Vbeta and 13 Jbeta primers. Produced via immunoSEQ multiplex PCR; TCRdb's table is partial and in-frame only. The table lists 95,000 to 100,000 clones, roughly 74% of them singletons. The sequenced sample was PBMCs. The receptors stem from a woman aged 40 to 50 in good health and CMV-seronegative.

This clone was observed a handful of times. The chain uses TRBV27 and TRBJ2-4, with 13 bases matching TRBD2. Trimming cost V 6 bases and J 5 bases; bases outside gene matches: 7. The CDR3 has 16 residues. Germline V gives CDR1 MNHEY, CDR2 SMNVEV (reference sequence). The DNA for the CDR3 is TGTGCCAGCAGCACGACTAGCGGGGGGTTGGAAAACATTCAGTACTTC. It is translated as CASSTTSGGLENIQYF.

The genes are TRBV11-2 and TRBJ1-6, with D possibly being TRBD1 (6 bases). V lost 1 base to trimming and J lost 0 bases, with 13 bases between them. The CDR3 spans 18 residues. CDR1 SGHAT and CDR2 FQNNGV come from the germline V gene. CDR3 in amino acids: CASSLVGTSTSYNSPLHF. DNA of the CDR3: TGTGCCAGCAGCTTAGTAGGGACATCGACCTCCTATAATTCACCCCTCCACTTT. Drawing the rest from reference TRBV11-2 and TRBJ1-6, the complete variable domain is EAGVAQSPRYKIIEKRQSVAFWCNPISGHATLYWYQQILGQGPKLLIQFQNNGVVDDSQLPKDRFSAERLKGVDSTLKIQPAKLEDSAVYLCASSLVGTSTSYNSPLHFGNGTRLTVT.

The rearrangement links TRBV30 to TRBJ1-3, with D perhaps matching TRBD1 (5 bases). The CDR3 is made up of 15 amino acids. Trimming took off 3 bases at V and 2 bases at J, with 14 bases between the two ends. Germline V gene data show CDR1 as GTSNPN and CDR2 as SVGIG (reference sequence). The DNA for the CDR3 is TGTGCCTGGAGCAAGGGGTTCGTAGCTGGAAACACCATATATTTT. This codes for CAWSKGFVAGNTIYF.

This clone was detected a few times. The chain's CDR3 is CASSYETDYNSPLHF. The CDR3 region has the DNA TGTGCCAGCAGTTACGAGACAGACTATAATTCACCCCTCCACTTT. This sequence joins TRBV6-5 and TRBJ1-6, with D tentatively TRBD1 (5 bases). This CDR3 region has 15 residues. V shed 2 bases and J shed 3 bases, with 8 bases lying between them. The V gene's germline CDR1 is MNHEY and CDR2 SVGAGI.

The chain employs TRBV10-3 and TRBJ1-3, with no clear D. The germline gives CDR1 ENHRY, CDR2 SYGVKD. Deletions cut 3 bases from V and 0 bases from J, with 27 bases between. This CDR3 region has 21 residues. DNA of the CDR3: TGTGCCATCAGTGACGTAGGCGGGTTACCCGGGCAAGTCGACTCTGGAAACACCATATATTTT. It is translated as CAISDVGGLPGQVDSGNTIYF.

This sequence joins TRBV6-1 and TRBJ2-1; TRBD2 matches at 13 bases. The V and J ends lost 2 bases and 2 bases, in that order; junction bases with no gene match: 3. There are 17 residues in the CDR3. Germline V gene data show CDR1 as MNHNS and CDR2 as SASEGT. The CDR3 DNA is TGTGCCAGCAGTGAAACACTAGCGGGAGGGGCCTACAATGAGCAGTTCTTC. It specifies CASSETLAGGAYNEQFF.

Remarks on this clone: The junction does not match germline at one end; this may be a read error. The rearrangement uses TRBV15 and TRBJ2-7; the D is unclear. CDR1 is LNHNV, CDR2 YYDKDF, per germline (reference sequence). This CDR3 spans 13 amino acids. The CDR3 DNA sequence: TGTGCCACCAGCGGAGAACTGAGCTACGAGCAGTACTTC. This translates into CATSGELSYEQYF.

The table lists this clone with a few counts. The chain links TRBV5-1 to TRBJ2-7; D is uncertain. Germline loops: CDR1 SGHRS, CDR2 YFSETQ. V shed 0 bases and J shed 2 bases, with 6 bases lying between them. This CDR3 region has 13 residues. The CDR3 nucleotides are TGCGCCAGCAGCTTGGAGACAACCTACGAGCAGTACTTC. Its protein is CASSLETTYEQYF.

V usage is TRBV6-1 and J usage is TRBJ2-5; D possibly corresponds to TRBD2 (6 bases). V lost 4 bases and J 1 base, leaving 13 bases between the germline ends. CDR3 size: 15 residues. Germline CDR1 is MNHNS and CDR2 is SASEGT. The CDR3 DNA is TGTGCCAGCAGTGGGCCAGCGGGTTCCCAAGAGACCCAGTACTTC. This sequence encodes CASSGPAGSQETQYF.

Comment on this clone: In the same sample, other DNA sequences code for this CDR3. The J gene is TRBJ1-6, the V gene TRBV30; D is uncertain. Trimming pared 2 bases from V and 4 bases from J, leaving 9 bases between. This CDR3 has 14 amino acids. Germline V CDR1 and CDR2: GTSNPN, SVGIG (reference sequence). CDR3 sequence: CAWSPPEYNSPLHF. In nucleotides, the CDR3 is TGTGCCTGGAGTCCGCCCGAGTATAATTCACCCCTCCACTTT.

A word on this clone: One end of the junction fails to match germline, which may point to a read error. The chain uses TRBV7-7 and TRBJ2-5; 9 bases line up with TRBD1. CDR3 length: 16 amino acids. The germline CDR1 and CDR2 sequences are SSHAT and FNYEAQ (reference sequence). CDR3 residues: CASSLGMGQGQETQYF. CDR3 DNA sequence: TGTGCTAGCAGCTTAGGGATGGGACAGGGCCAAGAGACCCAGTACTTC.

The CDR3 DNA is TGTGCCAGCAGCCAAACCCAGCGGGAGGGCCTGGGTGAGCAGTTCTTC. This codes for CASSQTQREGLGEQFF. The J gene is TRBJ2-1, the V gene TRBV4-2; 10 nucleotides line up with TRBD2. The V gene end was trimmed by 2 bases and the J gene end by 9 bases; junction bases not matched to a gene: 10. This CDR3 contains 16 residues. Germline assignment: CDR1 LGHNA and CDR2 YNFKEQ.

This clone was recorded once. The V call is TRBV18, the J call TRBJ1-4, with unresolved D. From germline, CDR1 is KGHSH and CDR2 LQKENI. The CDR3 spans 16 residues. V lost 6 bases and J 0 bases, leaving 14 bases between the germline ends. The CDR3 is CASSQPPGATNEKLFF. DNA of the CDR3: TGTGCCAGCTCCCAACCCCCCGGTGCAACTAATGAAAAACTGTTTTTT. Drawing the rest from reference TRBV18 and TRBJ1-4, the complete variable domain is NAGVMQNPRHLVRRRGQEARLRCSPMKGHSHVYWYRQLPEEGLKFMVYLQKENIIDESGMPKERFSAEFPKEGPSILRIQQVVRGDSAAYFCASSQPPGATNEKLFFGSGTQLSVL.

The chain couples TRBV20-1 to TRBJ2-7; no clear D. The CDR3 has 11 amino acids. V lost 3 bases and J lost 4, with 7 bases in between. Germline loops: CDR1 DFQATT, CDR2 SNEGSKA (reference sequence). The CDR3 DNA follows: TGCAGTGCTAGTAATCGGTACGAGCAGTACTTC. Amino acids: CSASNRYEQYF.

The genes are TRBV7-2 and TRBJ1-2; D might be TRBD1 (5 bases). There are 13 residues in the CDR3. The V end lost 5 bases, the J end lost 4 bases, and 11 bases lay between the germline ends. Germline CDR1 and CDR2: SGHTA and FQGNSA. The CDR3, as DNA: TGTGCCAGCAGCCGCGGGGGGTCCTATGGCTACACCTTC. Its protein product is CASSRGGSYGYTF.

There are a few counts of this clone. This chain links TRBV18 with TRBJ1-2, with D perhaps matching TRBD1 (5 bases). The germline V gene encodes CDR1 KGHSH and CDR2 LQKENI. CDR3 length: 17 residues. Deletions cut 1 base from V and 7 bases from J, with 22 bases between. The CDR3: CASSPQANAGFNSGYTF. DNA of the CDR3: TGTGCCAGCTCACCACAGGCAAACGCAGGGTTTAATAGTGGCTACACCTTC.

The chain joins TRBV30 to TRBJ2-2, with D unclear. V lost 6 bases, J lost 0 bases, and 8 bases lay in between. Germline values: CDR1 GTSNPN, CDR2 SVGIG (reference sequence). CDR3 length: 13 amino acids. In nucleotides, the CDR3 is TGTGCCTGTTCAGGTTCGAACACCGGGGAGCTGTTTTTT. Protein product: CACSGSNTGELFF.

The V gene is TRBV28, the J gene TRBJ1-1, with TRBD1 identical over 8 bases. Losses at the gene ends were 6 bases for V and 5 bases for J; bases not matched to a gene: 8. Germline V lookup: CDR1 MDHEN, CDR2 SYDVKM. The CDR3 consists of 14 residues. The CDR3, as DNA: TGTGCCAGCAGATATCACAGGGGGAGGACTGAAGCTTTCTTT. Translating it yields CASRYHRGRTEAFF.

CDR3 in amino acids: CASSNEKLFF. DNA of the CDR3: TGTGCCAGTAGTAATGAAAAACTGTTTTTT. This sequence joins TRBV2 and TRBJ1-4, with unresolved D. V shed 9 bases and J shed 4 bases, with 3 bases lying between them. CDR1 and CDR2 from the germline V gene are SNHLY and FYNNEI. The CDR3 covers 10 residues.

This chain uses TRBV7-2 with TRBJ2-7; maybe TRBD2 (5 bases). This CDR3 is 13 amino acids long. Germline CDR1 SGHTA, CDR2 FQGNSA. With 1 base removed from V and 7 bases from J, the gap between germline ends came to 11 bases. The CDR3 protein is CASSLVNAGEQYF. CDR3 in DNA: TGTGCCAGCAGCTTAGTAAATGCGGGTGAGCAGTACTTC.

The CDR3: CASTTEAGAYNEQFF. The CDR3 nucleotides read TGTGCCAGCACTACTGAAGCGGGAGCGTACAATGAGCAGTTCTTC. The chain uses TRBV6-1 and TRBJ2-1, with 8 positions matching TRBD2. The ends lost 7 bases at V and 4 bases at J; junction bases unmatched: 9. This CDR3 region has 15 residues. Germline CDR1 is MNHNS and CDR2 is SASEGT.

The chain combines TRBV5-4 with TRBJ2-5; 9 nucleotides align to TRBD1. The CDR3 contains 15 residues. Germline-derived CDR1 and CDR2 are SGHNT and YYREEE (reference sequence). V lost 0 bases, J lost 1 base, and 1 base stayed unmatched. CDR3 nucleotides: TGTGCCAGCAGCTTGGGGGGACAGGGCCAAGAGACCCAGTACTTC. Amino acids: CASSLGGQGQETQYF.

This clone was found once. This chain uses TRBV5-1 with TRBJ2-7, with 14 bases fitting TRBD2. Germline lookup yields CDR1 SGHRS and CDR2 YFSETQ. V was pared by 0 bases and J by 4 bases, with 3 bases of the junction left unmatched. This CDR3 has 16 amino acids. In DNA, the CDR3 is TGCGCCAGCAGCTTGGGGACTAGCGGGAGGTCTTACGAGCAGTACTTC. This sequence encodes CASSLGTSGRSYEQYF.

This clone has more than one count but fewer than ten. The chain is built from TRBV6-1 and TRBJ2-1; 7 bases fit TRBD1. The CDR3 runs to 16 residues. V lost 3 bases to trimming and J lost 2 bases; unmatched junction nucleotides: 7. Germline V gene sequence: CDR1 MNHNS, CDR2 SASEGT. CDR3 region: CASSEIGTETYNEQFF. In DNA, the CDR3 is TGTGCCAGCAGTGAGATCGGGACAGAGACCTACAATGAGCAGTTCTTC.

The V call is TRBV7-6, the J call TRBJ2-7; D uncertain. Trimming pared 5 bases from V and 1 base from J, leaving 12 bases between. The CDR3 spans 14 residues. The germline V gene encodes CDR1 SGHVS and CDR2 FNYEAQ. The CDR3 bases are TGTGCCAGCAGCCCTGAACAGTTTTCCTACGAGCAGTACTTC. Translated: CASSPEQFSYEQYF.

This clone has more than one count but fewer than ten. The chain carries TRBV7-2 and TRBJ2-3; TRBD1 aligns across 7 bases. The CDR3 has 15 residues. Per the germline V gene, CDR1 is SGHTA and CDR2 is FQGNSA. The V gene end was trimmed by 5 bases and the J gene end by 0 bases; junction bases not matched to a gene: 5. In DNA, the CDR3 is TGTGCCAGCAGCCGGGACAGCCCTAGCACAGATACGCAGTATTTT. As protein: CASSRDSPSTDTQYF.